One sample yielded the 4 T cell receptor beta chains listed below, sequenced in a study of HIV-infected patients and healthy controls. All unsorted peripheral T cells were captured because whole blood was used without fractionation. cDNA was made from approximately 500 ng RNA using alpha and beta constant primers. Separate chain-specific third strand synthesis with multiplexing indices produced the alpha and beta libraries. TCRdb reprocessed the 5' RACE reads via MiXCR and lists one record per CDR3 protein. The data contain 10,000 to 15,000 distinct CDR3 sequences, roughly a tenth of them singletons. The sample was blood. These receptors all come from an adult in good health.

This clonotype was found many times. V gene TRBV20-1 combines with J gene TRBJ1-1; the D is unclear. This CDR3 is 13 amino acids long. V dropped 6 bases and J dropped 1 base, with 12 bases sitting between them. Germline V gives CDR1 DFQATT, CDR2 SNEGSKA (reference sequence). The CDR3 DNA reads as TGCAGTGCAAGACGCCAGCCGAACACTGAAGCTTTCTTT. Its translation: CSARRQPNTEAFF.

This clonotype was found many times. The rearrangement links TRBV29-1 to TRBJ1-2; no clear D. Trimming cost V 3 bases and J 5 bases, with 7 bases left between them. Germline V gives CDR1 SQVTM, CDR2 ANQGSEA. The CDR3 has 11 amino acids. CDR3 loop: CSVDWGYGYTF. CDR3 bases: TGCAGCGTTGATTGGGGTTATGGCTACACCTTC. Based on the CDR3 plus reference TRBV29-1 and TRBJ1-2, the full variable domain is SAVISQKPSRDICQRGTSLTIQCQVDSQVTMMFWYRQQPGQSLTLIATANQGSEATYESGFVIDKFPISRPNLTFSTLTVSNMSPEDSSIYLCSVDWGYGYTFGSGTRLTVV.

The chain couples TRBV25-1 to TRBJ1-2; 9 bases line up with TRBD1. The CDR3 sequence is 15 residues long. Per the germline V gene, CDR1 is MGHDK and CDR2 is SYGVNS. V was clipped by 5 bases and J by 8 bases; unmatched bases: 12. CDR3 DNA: TGTGCCAGCAGTCAAACCGGGACAGGGATCAACGGCTACACCTTC. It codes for CASSQTGTGINGYTF.

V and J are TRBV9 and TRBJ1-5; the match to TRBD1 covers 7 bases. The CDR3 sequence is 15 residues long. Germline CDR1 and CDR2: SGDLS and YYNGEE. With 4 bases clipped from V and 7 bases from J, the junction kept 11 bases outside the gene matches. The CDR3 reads CASSPTPEGGQPQHF. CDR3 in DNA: TGTGCCAGCAGCCCTACGCCGGAAGGGGGCCAGCCCCAGCATTTT. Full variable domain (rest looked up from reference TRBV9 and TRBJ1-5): DSGVTQTPKHLITATGQRVTLRCSPRSGDLSVYWYQQSLDQGLQFLIQYYNGEERAKGNILERFSAQQFPDLHSELNLSSLELGDSALYFCASSPTPEGGQPQHFGDGTRLSIL.